The present T cell receptor (beta chain) was sequenced within a study of OX40 agonist ivuxolimab in advanced cancers. Study-wide background: Patients were given ivuxolimab, an antibody that agonizes OX40 (CD134).

Sampling times: baseline, cycle 4 day 1, cycle 7 day 1. Study observations and caveats: Dosing at 0.1 to 3.0 mg/kg was accompanied by clonal expansion of CD4+ and CD8+ blood T cells by week 6.

Concerning this clone itself: Its antigen remains unidentified.

Some clones are missing from TCRdb's copy, which holds only in-frame ones; the method was immunoSEQ multiplex PCR. This table has 50,000 to 65,000 clones, about 90% appearing once. Germline lookup yields CDR1 SGHRS and CDR2 YFSETQ. The trim removed 0 bases at V and 3 bases at J, leaving 5 bases unmatched. The CDR3 totals 16 residues. This specimen consisted of CD4+ or CD8+ T cells sorted from blood, obtained in a trial of the OX40 agonist ivuxolimab. The clonotype was recovered from an adult with an advanced solid tumor such as melanoma, head and neck, liver or kidney cancer. The rearrangement joins TRBV5-1 to TRBJ1-1; TRBD1 aligns across 10 bases. CDR3 in amino acids: CASSLGHGTGDTEAFF. For the CDR3, the DNA is TGCGCCAGCAGCTTGGGACACGGGACAGGGGACACTGAAGCTTTCTTT.